Sequencing of this TCR beta chain was carried out in a study of T cells in Graves' hyperthyroidism and ophthalmopathy. In the study overall: Peripheral blood was drawn at first diagnosis, prior to all treatment.

This clonotype appeared many times. Its target is unknown. Used for diagnoses were clinical symptoms, serum thyroxine and TRAb, thyroid ultrasound and orbital computed tomography. RNA transcripts yielded amplified TCR beta CDR3 regions. With the HTBI primer set, the TCR CDR3 went through a first round of RT-PCR. MiXCR was run by TCRdb on the multiplex PCR reads, yielding one entry per CDR3 protein. The table has 350,000 to 400,000 distinct CDR3 sequences, 18% seen once. General observations from the study: Blood held most thyroid clonotypes expanded above 0.001 frequency. A model of 13 V-J features distinguished ophthalmopathy from stable hyperthyroidism.

Material for sequencing was blood. The TCR was taken from a man between 18 and 35 years old with Graves' ophthalmopathy.

The CDR3 loop reads CSARAPAGPGDTQYF. Written as DNA, the CDR3 is TGCAGTGCTAGAGCCCCAGCCGGCCCTGGGGATACGCAGTATTTT. The J gene is TRBJ2-3, the V gene TRBV20-1; no reliable D call. The CDR3 loop spans 15 amino acids. Germline V gene lookup returns CDR1 DFQATT and CDR2 SNEGSKA (reference sequence). V was clipped by 1 base and J by 6 bases, with 17 bases between them.